This T cell receptor beta chain is from a study of human T cells and chemical hapten exposure. Study information: On roughly 2 cm by roughly 2 cm of upper inner arm skin, sensitization was performed with 2% DPC. Regarding the study as a whole: Those TCRs sitting above 1 in 1000 frequency stayed the same with DPC sensitization.

Time point: patch test 1, 2 weeks after DPC sensitization. Treatment meaning: therapeutic diphenylcyclopropenone sensitization with weekly scalp DPC. As for this clonotype: The antigen is undetermined.

What the library attached to individual cDNA molecules were unique molecular identifiers. TCRdb processed the RACE reads anew with MiXCR; each CDR3 protein has one entry. The data contain some 200,000 distinct CDR3 sequences, around 22% of them singletons. V was pared by 8 bases and J by 5 bases, with 9 bases between. The CDR3 runs 10 residues. The germline CDR1 and CDR2 sequences are SQVTM and ANQGSEA. The V call is TRBV29-1, the J call TRBJ2-5; D is unresolved. The TCR originated in a woman aged 45 to 65 with alopecia areata. Some clones in this sample may be carry-over from other donors' samples. This sample comprised whole blood, obtained in connection with sensitization to the hapten diphenylcyclopropenone (DPC). The CDR3 DNA reads as TGCAGCATAGAACAGGAGACCCAGTACTTC. Translated: CSIEQETQYF.